What follows is one T cell receptor beta chain and its context. The data were taken from a study of radiation and T cells in renal cell carcinoma. CDR1 SNHLY and CDR2 FYNNEI come from the germline V gene. The CDR3 contains 12 residues. Trimming pared 3 bases from V and 5 bases from J, leaving 7 bases between. Described time point: baseline pretreatment blood. Treatment indicated: 15 Gy SBRT to primary tumor, nephrectomy 4 weeks later. Radiation-treated patients gave blood at baseline, week 2 and week 4. This renal cell carcinoma was of the clear cell type. Profiling relied on immunoSEQ multiplex PCR, and the TCRdb table lists in-frame clones only, not all of them. The data show approximately 90,000 clones, approximately 86% seen once.

This chain links TRBV2 with TRBJ1-2, with D maybe TRBD1 (5 bases). The material sequenced was blood, taken from a patient whose treatment included radiotherapy and nephrectomy. This clonotype originated in a man aged 50 to 60 with renal cell carcinoma. The CDR3, as DNA: TGTGCCAGCAGTGACCCAGGGTATGGCTACACCTTC. This sequence encodes CASSDPGYGYTF.